The 4 T cell receptor beta chains presented below share a single source sample, sequenced in a study of cytomegalovirus exposure and HLA in healthy donors. PCR used 60 Vbeta primers and 13 Jbeta primers. Using immunoSEQ multiplex PCR, the repertoire was profiled, and TCRdb retains in-frame clones only, with some absent. The table includes under 200,000 clones, roughly 80% detected once. Sequencing input: PBMCs. The receptors here all came from a male donor in good health and CMV-seropositive.

This clone was observed once. The V and J genes are TRBV19 and TRBJ2-7, with D maybe TRBD2 (6 bases). This CDR3 is 14 amino acids long. Looked up from germline, CDR1 is LNHDA and CDR2 is SQIVND (reference sequence). Trimming took off 5 bases at V and 1 base at J, with 12 bases between the two ends. This CDR3 is CASSAGSGSYEQYF. The CDR3 region has the DNA TGTGCCAGTAGTGCCGGAAGCGGGTCCTACGAGCAGTACTTC.

The V gene is TRBV5-1, the J gene TRBJ2-2, with D maybe TRBD2 (6 bases). CDR1 SGHRS and CDR2 YFSETQ come from the germline V gene. This CDR3 is built from 13 residues. V dropped 4 bases and J dropped 3 bases, with 7 bases sitting between them. CDR3: CASSGGYTGELFF. The DNA of the CDR3 is TGCGCCAGCAGCGGAGGGTACACCGGGGAGCTGTTTTTT. Filled out from reference TRBV5-1 and TRBJ2-2, the complete variable domain reads KAGVTQTPRYLIKTRGQQVTLSCSPISGHRSVSWYQQTPGQGLQFLFEYFSETQRNKGNFPGRFSGRQFSNSRSEMNVSTLELGDSALYLCASSGGYTGELFFGEGSRLTVL.

The chain uses TRBV15 and TRBJ2-1; 9 nucleotides align to TRBD2. Germline V gene sequence: CDR1 LNHNV, CDR2 YYDKDF (reference sequence). Losses at the gene ends were 0 bases for V and 7 bases for J; bases not matched to a gene: 7. The CDR3 covers 16 residues. The DNA for the CDR3 is TGTGCCACCAGCAGAGATCATAGCGGGAGATTTAATGAGCAGTTCTTC. Translating gives CATSRDHSGRFNEQFF.

The rearrangement links TRBV6-1 to TRBJ1-2; D perhaps matches TRBD1 (5 bases). Per the germline V gene, CDR1 is MNHNS and CDR2 is SASEGT. CDR3 size: 13 residues. Trimming took 6 bases from V and 4 from J, leaving 12 bases between them. The CDR3 DNA follows: TGTGCCAGCAGCCGAGGGGACTTCTATGGCTACACCTTC. This encodes CASSRGDFYGYTF.